This entry lists 18 T cell receptor beta chains sequenced from one sample in a study of cytomegalovirus exposure and HLA in healthy donors. Primers: 60 Vbeta forward and 13 Jbeta reverse. The data were produced by immunoSEQ multiplex PCR, yet TCRdb's version contains in-frame clones alone and is incomplete. The sample holds roughly 70,000 clones; roughly 65% are singletons and the top ten take 14%. Sequenced material: PBMCs. The receptors stem from a male donor in good health and CMV-seropositive.

This clone appeared once. The chain joins TRBV2 to TRBJ2-7; TRBD2 might be the D (6 bases). The DNA end is a closer match to TRBJ2-1, so the J assignment may be wrong. Germline V lookup: CDR1 SNHLY, CDR2 FYNNEI. The CDR3 consists of 14 residues. This CDR3 reads CASRLGRGPDEQFF. CDR3 DNA sequence: TGTGCCAGCAGATTGGGGCGGGGCCCGGACGAGCAGTTCTTC.

V usage is TRBV7-2 and J usage is TRBJ2-1; maybe TRBD1 (5 bases). Looked up from germline, CDR1 is SGHTA and CDR2 is FQGNSA. V lost 5 bases and J lost 0, with 11 bases in between. There are 15 residues in the CDR3. The DNA for the CDR3 is TGTGCCAGCAGCGCGGACATCAGCTCCTACAATGAGCAGTTCTTC. As protein: CASSADISSYNEQFF.

The chain recombines TRBV6-5 with TRBJ2-7; 11 bases are a match to TRBD1. In germline, CDR1 is MNHEY, CDR2 SVGAGI. The CDR3 loop spans 15 amino acids. Germline trimming cut 7 bases from V and 7 bases from J; bases unmatched to any gene: 12. This CDR3 is CASIRTGGSSGEQYF. In DNA, the CDR3 is TGTGCCAGCATACGGACAGGGGGCAGCTCGGGGGAGCAGTACTTC.

The rearrangement links TRBV13 to TRBJ2-2, with D possibly being TRBD2 (6 bases). Trimming cost V 5 bases and J 5 bases, with 15 bases left between them. There are 15 residues in the CDR3. Germline assignment: CDR1 PRHDT and CDR2 FYEKMQ (reference sequence). CDR3 amino acids: CASSLRRERTGELFF. The CDR3 DNA is TGTGCCAGCAGCCTTAGACGGGAGCGGACCGGGGAGCTGTTTTTT.

This rearrangement joins TRBV27 to TRBJ2-7; D is unresolved. Trimming took 4 bases from V and 0 from J, leaving 7 bases between them. The CDR3 extends over 13 amino acids. Germline V gives CDR1 MNHEY, CDR2 SMNVEV (reference sequence). The CDR3 is CASSYSSSYEQYF. In nucleotides, the CDR3 is TGTGCCAGCAGTTATAGTTCCTCCTACGAGCAGTACTTC.

This clone came up a few times. The V and J genes are TRBV2 and TRBJ2-1; unclear D gene. The V gene lost 3 bases and the J gene lost 6 bases, with 21 bases spanning the gap. CDR3 size: 17 residues. Germline V gives CDR1 SNHLY, CDR2 FYNNEI. CDR3 protein: CASSDLIRRGWSNEQFF. The CDR3 DNA reads as TGTGCCAGCAGTGATCTAATTCGGAGAGGATGGAGCAATGAGCAGTTCTTC. Complete variable domain (other parts from reference TRBV2 and TRBJ2-1): EPEVTQTPSHQVTQMGQEVILRCVPISNHLYFYWYRQILGQKVEFLVSFYNNEISEKSEIFDDQFSVERPDGSNFTLKIRSTKLEDSAMYFCASSDLIRRGWSNEQFFGPGTRLTVL.

The chain links TRBV30 to TRBJ2-7; TRBD1 matches at 8 bases. V shed 5 bases and J 3 bases; nucleotides not matched to a gene: 3. The CDR3 covers 12 residues. From germline, CDR1 is GTSNPN and CDR2 SVGIG (reference sequence). The CDR3 spells CAWGGQVYEQYF. The CDR3 bases are TGTGCCTGGGGGGGACAGGTCTACGAGCAGTACTTC.

This rearrangement joins TRBV30 to TRBJ2-7; D remains unclear. Germline V CDR1 and CDR2: GTSNPN, SVGIG (reference sequence). V shed 1 base and J shed 3 bases, with 4 bases lying between them. CDR3 length: 11 residues. The CDR3 is CAWSANYEQYF. The CDR3 DNA reads as TGTGCCTGGAGTGCCAACTACGAGCAGTACTTC. The entire variable domain, with the rest obtained from reference TRBV30 and TRBJ2-7, is as follows: SQTIHQWPATLVQPVGSPLSLECTVEGTSNPNLYWYRQAAGRGLQLLFYSVGIGQISSEVPQNLSASRPQDRQFILSSKKLLLSDSGFYLCAWSANYEQYFGPGTRLTVT.

A single count supports this clone. The chain uses TRBV19 and TRBJ1-3; D is uncertain. The CDR3 sequence is 12 residues long. V lost 9 bases, J lost 0 bases, and 6 bases lay in between. Germline-derived CDR1 and CDR2 are LNHDA and SQIVND (reference sequence). The DNA of the CDR3 is TGTGCCAGCCTTAGCTCTGGAAACACCATATATTTT. This translates into CASLSSGNTIYF. The entire variable domain, with the rest obtained from reference TRBV19 and TRBJ1-3, is as follows: DGGITQSPKYLFRKEGQNVTLSCEQNLNHDAMYWYRQDPGQGLRLIYYSQIVNDFQKGDIAEGYSVSREKKESFPLTVTSAQKNPTAFYLCASLSSGNTIYFGEGSWLTVV.

This chain links TRBV27 with TRBJ1-6; TRBD1 aligns across 8 bases. CDR1 and CDR2 (germline): MNHEY, SMNVEV (reference sequence). This CDR3 is 17 amino acids long. V was pared by 7 bases and J by 4 bases, with 12 bases of the junction left unmatched. The CDR3 sequence: CASISRGQGAYNSPLHF. The CDR3 DNA sequence: TGTGCCAGCATCTCCAGGGGTCAGGGGGCTTATAATTCACCCCTCCACTTT.

The chain recombines TRBV10-1 with TRBJ2-1, with 8 bases that match TRBD2. J was trimmed by 4 bases and V by 6 bases; bases with no gene match: 5. The CDR3 consists of 14 residues. The germline V gene has CDR1 WNHNN and CDR2 SYGVQD (reference sequence). CDR3 DNA sequence: TGCGCCAGCAGCCTAGCGGGCCCATACAATGAGCAGTTCTTC. Residues: CASSLAGPYNEQFF.

The J gene is TRBJ2-7, the V gene TRBV2, with TRBD2 identical over 14 bases. V gave up 6 bases and J gave up 6 bases; unmatched junction bases: 4. This CDR3 comprises 14 residues. CDR1 and CDR2 (germline): SNHLY, FYNNEI. CDR3 in DNA: TGTGCCAGCAGGGCTGGACTAGCGGGGGGCGAGCAGTACTTC. This codes for CASRAGLAGGEQYF.

This rearrangement joins TRBV7-7 to TRBJ1-1; D call uncertain. Germline-derived CDR1 and CDR2 are SSHAT and FNYEAQ (reference sequence). The CDR3 consists of 13 residues. V lost 4 bases and J lost 4, with 10 bases in between. The DNA of the CDR3 is TGTGCCAGCAGCTCAACCCTATCCACTGAAGCTTTCTTT. Translating it yields CASSSTLSTEAFF.

This chain joins TRBV6-6 and TRBJ2-5, with a weak D call TRBD2 (5 bases). CDR3 size: 13 residues. V was pared by 7 bases and J by 5 bases, with 14 bases between. The germline V gene has CDR1 MNHNY and CDR2 SVGAGI (reference sequence). CDR3 nucleotide sequence: TGTGCCAGCACCGCCCCGTGGGAGGAGACCCAGTACTTC. As protein: CASTAPWEETQYF.

In this sample, this clone turned up a few times. The chain joins TRBV4-3 to TRBJ2-1; 9 nucleotides agree with TRBD2. The CDR3 is made up of 19 amino acids. Germline V gives CDR1 LGHNA, CDR2 YSLEER. V was pared by 0 bases and J by 0 bases, with 9 bases of the junction left unmatched. The CDR3: CASSQDPTSGSLSYNEQFF. The CDR3, as DNA: TGCGCCAGCAGCCAAGATCCCACTAGCGGGTCCCTCTCCTACAATGAGCAGTTCTTC.

The CDR3 DNA is TGTGCCAGTACCCTACTAGCGGGAGGACACAATGAGCAGTTCTTC. It codes for CASTLLAGGHNEQFF. The chain joins TRBV19 to TRBJ2-1; 12 bases align to TRBD2. CDR1 and CDR2 (germline): LNHDA, SQIVND (reference sequence). This CDR3 is 15 amino acids long. Trimming cost V 7 bases and J 5 bases; bases outside gene matches: 6.

This clone was seen more than once but under ten times. CDR3: CASSYDRGVGSPLHF. The DNA for the CDR3 is TGTGCCAGCAGTTACGACAGGGGAGTGGGATCACCCCTCCACTTT. The chain combines TRBV6-6 with TRBJ1-6, with 8 nucleotides matching TRBD1. This CDR3 has 15 amino acids. The V and J ends lost 2 bases and 10 bases, in that order; junction bases with no gene match: 7. Germline V gene sequence: CDR1 MNHNY, CDR2 SVGAGI (reference sequence).

The CDR3 loop is CASSYLGTSESEQFF. CDR3 DNA sequence: TGTGCCAGCAGTTACCTAGGGACTAGCGAAAGTGAGCAGTTCTTC. The chain recombines TRBV6-6 with TRBJ2-1; 10 bases are a match to TRBD2. Trimming removed 2 bases from V and 9 bases from J; junction bases left unmatched: 7. The CDR3 runs 15 residues. From germline, CDR1 is MNHNY and CDR2 SVGAGI (reference sequence).